These T cell receptor beta chains were read from a single sample in a study of blood T cell repertoires in COVID-19. Using immunoSEQ multiplex PCR, the repertoire was profiled, and TCRdb retains in-frame clones only, with some absent. There are 120,000 to 150,000 clones in the sample; roughly 89% occur only once, and roughly 5.5% lies in the top ten. Specimen: PBMCs or T cells enriched from blood (not recorded which). Every receptor here comes from a woman aged 50 to 60 who had been exposed to COVID-19. Both conserved end residues are part of each CDR3. The D gene is left open where the match is weak. Clone size is shown for a subset of rows, as once, few, many or a class of expanded clone.

clone_size	j_call	v_call	d_call	cdr3_nt	cdr3_aa
-	TRBJ2-7	TRBV29-1	TRBD2	TGCAGCGGGGGCACGGGAGGGAGCTCCTACGAGCAGTACTTC	CSGGTGGSSYEQYF
many	TRBJ2-2	TRBV6-5	TRBD2	TGTGCCAGCAGTTACACTAGCGGGAGAGCTTTGGGGGAGCTGTTTTTT	CASSYTSGRALGELFF
-	TRBJ2-3	TRBV19	TRBD2	TGTGCCAGTAGCACAGCGGGGGGAGGTATGAGGACGCAGTATTTT	CASSTAGGGMRTQYF
-	TRBJ2-7	TRBV5-4	-	TGTGCCAGCAGCTGGGGAGGGGGCGAGCAGTACTTC	CASSWGGGEQYF
-	TRBJ1-3	TRBV5-1	TRBD1	TGCGCCAGCAGCGTGTCAGGGGGCACTGGAAACACCATATATTTT	CASSVSGGTGNTIYF
few	TRBJ2-5	TRBV18	-	TGTGCCAGCTCACCCCTGGGGACTTTAAAAGAGACCCAGTACTTC	CASSPLGTLKETQYF
-	TRBJ2-7	TRBV5-5	-	TGTGCCAGCAGCTTCCCAGGAGGGAACGAGCAGTACTTC	CASSFPGGNEQYF
-	TRBJ2-7	TRBV12-5	TRBD1	TGTGCTAGTGGTTTGGGACAGGGGTCCAGCGAGCAGTACTTC	CASGLGQGSSEQYF
once	TRBJ1-1	TRBV5-1	TRBD1	TGCGCCAGCAGCTGGGGTCAAACAGGGGGCACTGAAGCTTTCTTT	CASSWGQTGGTEAFF
-	TRBJ1-2	TRBV27	-	TGTGCCAGCAGCCCCAGGGACGGGAGGTTCTATGGCTACACCTTC	CASSPRDGRFYGYTF
-	TRBJ2-7	TRBV27	-	TGTGCCAGCAGTTTTTGGCAGGGGCCCTACGAGCAGTACTTC	CASSFWQGPYEQYF
-	TRBJ2-1	TRBV18	TRBD2	TGTGCCAGCTCACCGGGTACTCGCGGGGGGGCCTACAATGAGCAGTTCTTC	CASSPGTRGGAYNEQFF
-	TRBJ1-2	TRBV19	-	TGTGCCAGTAGTCCCGGACAGTATGGCTACACCTTC	CASSPGQYGYTF
-	TRBJ1-1	TRBV9	-	TGTGCCAGCAGCCCATGGGGGGGGGCGAGCACTGAAGCTTTCTTT	CASSPWGGASTEAFF
-	TRBJ1-2	TRBV12-3/TRBV12-4	TRBD1	TGTGCCAGCAGGGGACAGGGGAACTATGGCTACACCTTC	CASRGQGNYGYTF
-	TRBJ2-7	TRBV27	TRBD2	TGTGCCAGCAGTTTATTTCAGAGCGGGATCGAGCAGTACTTC	CASSLFQSGIEQYF
-	TRBJ1-5	TRBV3-1/TRBV3-2	TRBD1	TGTGCCAGCAGCCGCGGGGACAGGGGCAATCAGCCCCAGCATTTT	CASSRGDRGNQPQHF
once	TRBJ1-4	TRBV19	-	TGTGCCAGTAGCCCCCAGGGGAACGGGAATGAAAAACTGTTTTTT	CASSPQGNGNEKLFF
once	TRBJ2-1	TRBV3-1/TRBV3-2	TRBD2	TGTGCCAGCAACTTTGGAACTAGCGGGCATGAGCAGTTCTTC	CASNFGTSGHEQFF
few	TRBJ2-7	TRBV6-1	-	TGTGCCAGCAGTGAAAACCCCGGGACACCCTCCTACGAGCAGTACTTC	CASSENPGTPSYEQYF
few	TRBJ1-3	TRBV7-2	-	TGTGCCAGCAGCCAACAGGCGTCTGGGGGAAACACCATATATTTT	CASSQQASGGNTIYF
once	TRBJ2-4	TRBV30	-	TGTGCCTGGAGTGTCGCGGCGGGAGCCAAAAACATTCAGTACTTC	CAWSVAAGAKNIQYF
-	TRBJ2-6	TRBV11-2	-	TGTGCCAGCAGCTCCGAGAACTCTGGGGCCAACGTCCTGACTTTC	CASSSENSGANVLTF
-	TRBJ2-2	TRBV3-1/TRBV3-2	TRBD2	TGTGCCAGCAGCCGGGGCGTGCCGGGACTAGCGGGAGGAAACACCGGGGAGCTGTTTTTT	CASSRGVPGLAGGNTGELFF
-	TRBJ2-6	TRBV6-2/TRBV6-3	-	TGTGCCAGCAGTTCTCGGGGGAGTGGGGCCAACGTCCTGACTTTC	CASSSRGSGANVLTF
-	TRBJ2-7	TRBV5-1	TRBD2	TGCGCCAGCAGCTTGTCCGGTGGCGGGAGCTACGAGCAGTACTTC	CASSLSGGGSYEQYF
few	TRBJ2-7	TRBV20-1	-	TGCAGTGCTAGTCCTTATTCAGGTAAAGGCGAGCAGTACTTC	CSASPYSGKGEQYF
-	TRBJ1-6	TRBV2	-	TGTGCCAGCGGTCAGAATAATTCACCCCTCCACTTT	CASGQNNSPLHF
-	TRBJ2-1	TRBV15	-	TGTGCCACCAGCAGAGATCCCCAGACCAGCGATGAGCAGTTCTTC	CATSRDPQTSDEQFF
-	TRBJ1-1	TRBV28	-	TGTGCCAGCATCTCCAAGTACCAGGGGCCCTCTGAAAACACTGAAGCTTTCTTT	CASISKYQGPSENTEAFF
few	TRBJ1-4	TRBV11-2	-	TGTGCCAGCAGCCCCCGCGCCACGGCTAATGAAAAACTGTTTTTT	CASSPRATANEKLFF
-	TRBJ2-7	TRBV7-9	-	TGTGCCAGCAGCTTAGTGTCGGTTCCCTACGAGCAGTACTTC	CASSLVSVPYEQYF
-	TRBJ1-2	TRBV29-1	-	TGCAGCGGTCAGGGAACCTATGGCTACACCTTC	CSGQGTYGYTF
-	TRBJ2-7	TRBV11-2	TRBD1	TGTGCCAGCAGCTTGTACCTCGCCGGGACAGGGGCCTACGAGCAGTACTTC	CASSLYLAGTGAYEQYF
once	TRBJ1-6	TRBV7-2	-	TGTGCCAGCACCTTCGGAGACTATAATTCACCCCTCCACTTT	CASTFGDYNSPLHF
-	TRBJ1-1	TRBV9	-	TGTGCCAGCAGCGTAGGTGGAGGGGAGGGCACTGAAGCTTTCTTT	CASSVGGGEGTEAFF
once	TRBJ2-1	TRBV28	-	TGTGCCGCCAGCAGTCTAAGGGGATACAATGAGCAGTTCTTC	CAASSLRGYNEQFF
-	TRBJ2-5	TRBV6-2/TRBV6-3	-	TGTGCCAGCAGTTATCCTCCACAGGGTCGGGAGACCCAGTACTTC	CASSYPPQGRETQYF
-	TRBJ1-2	TRBV28	-	TGTGCCAGCAGTTTAGAGGCCCTTCGGGCTAACTATGGCTACACCTTC	CASSLEALRANYGYTF
once	TRBJ1-1	TRBV15	-	TGTGCCACCAGCAGCCACCCGGGGAACACTGAAGCTTTCTTT	CATSSHPGNTEAFF
-	TRBJ2-2	TRBV19	-	TGTGCCAGTAGTCAGAGGGCCGGGGAGCTGTTTTTT	CASSQRAGELFF
-	TRBJ2-1	TRBV19	TRBD2	TGTGCCAGTAGAAGCGAGGCGGGAGCGTCCAATGAGCAGTTCTTC	CASRSEAGASNEQFF
-	TRBJ2-7	TRBV27	TRBD2	TGTGCCAGCGGGGGAGGGAACTCCTACGAGCAGTACTTC	CASGGGNSYEQYF
-	TRBJ2-5	TRBV18	TRBD2	TGTGCCAGCTCACTCGGTAGGACTAGCGGGCCGCGCGAGACCCAGTACTTC	CASSLGRTSGPRETQYF
-	TRBJ2-5	TRBV12-5	-	TGTGCTAGTGGTTCAGGGTATCCCCAGTACTTC	CASGSGYPQYF
-	TRBJ1-1	TRBV29-1	-	TGCAGCGTTTCCCTTTTCGACACTGAAGCTTTCTTT	CSVSLFDTEAFF
-	TRBJ2-1	TRBV7-8	TRBD2	TGTGCCAGCAGCTCCAGTAAAGCGGGAGGTTACAATGAGCAGTTCTTC	CASSSSKAGGYNEQFF
-	TRBJ2-3	TRBV7-9	-	TGTGCCAGCAGCTTAGTCTTCCCTAGCACAGATACGCAGTATTTT	CASSLVFPSTDTQYF
-	TRBJ2-7	TRBV30	TRBD2	TGTGCCTGGAGTCGAGGAGTACTAGCGGGATACGAGCAGTACTTC	CAWSRGVLAGYEQYF